These 21 T cell receptor beta chains were all obtained from the same sample, sequenced in a study of control samples from healthy donors and cancer patients. The assay was immunoSEQ multiplex PCR, and TCRdb's table has in-frame clones only and misses some. Of more than 150,000 clones listed, 85% to 95% were seen once; the top ten hold roughly 1.5%. Sequencing was performed on blood. The receptor set was obtained from a young man in good health.

J is TRBJ1-1 and V is TRBV11-2; D gene ambiguous. The germline V gene has CDR1 SGHAT and CDR2 FQNNGV. V was trimmed by 1 base and J by 0 bases, leaving 9 bases between them. The CDR3 is 15 residues long. The CDR3 sequence: CASSLALHMNTEAFF. In DNA form, the CDR3 reads TGTGCCAGCAGCTTAGCGTTGCACATGAACACTGAAGCTTTCTTT.

The J gene is TRBJ2-2, the V gene TRBV7-9; unclear D gene. The V gene's germline CDR1 is SEHNR and CDR2 FQNEAQ (reference sequence). V dropped 5 bases and J dropped 1 base, with 11 bases sitting between them. The CDR3 contains 15 residues. The CDR3 bases are TGTGCCAGCAGCGCCGGTACACAGAACACCGGGGAGCTGTTTTTT. Amino acids: CASSAGTQNTGELFF.

V gene TRBV4-2 combines with J gene TRBJ2-1; 9 bases are a match to TRBD2. After removal of 4 bases from V and 7 bases from J, the junction contained 8 bases not matched to a gene. CDR3 length: 15 residues. Germline V CDR1 and CDR2: LGHNA, YNFKEQ. The CDR3 loop reads CASSRLSGGLNEQFF. DNA of the CDR3: TGTGCCAGCAGCCGACTTAGCGGGGGCCTTAATGAGCAGTTCTTC.

V usage is TRBV19 and J usage is TRBJ2-4; D might be TRBD1 or TRBD2, each matching 5 bases. Trimming took 5 bases from V and 9 from J, leaving 14 bases between them. Germline values: CDR1 LNHDA, CDR2 SQIVND (reference sequence). The CDR3 runs to 13 residues. In DNA, the CDR3 is TGTGCCAGTAGTTCCGCTGGGGGTCGCATTCAGTACTTC. It codes for CASSSAGGRIQYF.

The V and J genes are TRBV9 and TRBJ2-1; 12 bases map to TRBD2. J lost 6 bases, V lost 3 bases, and 4 bases had no gene match. CDR1 is SGDLS and CDR2 is YYNGEE in the germline V gene. The CDR3 has 15 residues. CDR3 nucleotide sequence: TGTGCCAGCAGCGCCCTACTAGCGGGGGGCAATGAGCAGTTCTTC. It codes for CASSALLAGGNEQFF.

The chain uses TRBV6-5 and TRBJ2-3; 8 nucleotides match TRBD2. Looked up from germline, CDR1 is MNHEY and CDR2 is SVGAGI. Trimming cost V 0 bases and J 3 bases; bases outside gene matches: 5. CDR3 size: 16 residues. CDR3 in amino acids: CASSYSTAGATDTQYF. The CDR3 DNA reads TGTGCCAGCAGTTACTCGACAGCGGGGGCTACAGATACGCAGTATTTT.

The V call is TRBV6-5, the J call TRBJ1-2; TRBD1 matches 10 bases. CDR1 and CDR2 from the germline V gene are MNHEY and SVGAGI. The CDR3 totals 13 residues. V shed 8 bases, J shed 1 base, and the junction held 1 base outside the gene matches. The CDR3 DNA reads TGTGCCAGCGGGACAGGGGATAACTATGGCTACACCTTC. This translates into CASGTGDNYGYTF.

The rearrangement links TRBV5-1 to TRBJ2-4; D call uncertain. Germline V CDR1 and CDR2: SGHRS, YFSETQ. The CDR3 runs to 15 residues. V lost 0 bases, J lost 7 bases, and 14 bases lay in between. The CDR3 here is CASSLASGVMNIQYF. The DNA of the CDR3 is TGCGCCAGCAGCTTGGCGTCTGGGGTGATGAACATTCAGTACTTC.

About this clone: Other DNA sequences in the sample encode the same CDR3. The chain is built from TRBV18 and TRBJ1-2; D is undetermined. Per the germline V gene, CDR1 is KGHSH and CDR2 is LQKENI. This CDR3 is 13 amino acids long. With 0 bases removed from V and 8 bases from J, the gap between germline ends came to 10 bases. The CDR3 loop reads CASSPPGRGGYTF. CDR3 nucleotides: TGTGCCAGCTCACCACCGGGCCGCGGGGGCTACACCTTC.

The V and J genes are TRBV19 and TRBJ1-6; 8 bases align to TRBD1. The junction had 0 bases not matched to a gene; V was cut back by 3 bases and J by 8 bases. Germline V gene sequence: CDR1 LNHDA, CDR2 SQIVND (reference sequence). This CDR3 is built from 13 residues. CDR3 sequence (DNA): TGTGCCAGTAGTATGGACAGGGATTCACCCCTCCACTTT. Its protein is CASSMDRDSPLHF.

The chain carries TRBV19 and TRBJ1-1, with D unresolved. V was shortened by 5 bases and J by 5 bases, with 18 bases between the two germline ends. Looked up from germline, CDR1 is LNHDA and CDR2 is SQIVND (reference sequence). The CDR3 runs 15 residues. The CDR3 nucleotides are TGTGCCAGTAGTCGCGTGGGCCGGGGTCTGACTGAAGCTTTCTTT. Its protein is CASSRVGRGLTEAFF.

The J gene is TRBJ1-5, the V gene TRBV13, with unresolved D. V was cut by 0 bases and J by 6 bases, with 6 bases left in between. Germline assignment: CDR1 PRHDT and CDR2 FYEKMQ (reference sequence). The CDR3 covers 13 residues. CDR3 DNA: TGTGCCAGCAGCTTAGGAGGAGGTCAGCCCCAGCATTTT. Protein product: CASSLGGGQPQHF.

V gene TRBV9 combines with J gene TRBJ1-1, with a possible D match to TRBD1 (5 bases). Germline V gene lookup returns CDR1 SGDLS and CDR2 YYNGEE. The CDR3 extends over 14 amino acids. Trimming left V 4 bases short and J 6 bases short, with 16 bases between. CDR3 nucleotides: TGTGCCAGCAGCCCTGCAGGGAGGAGAGCTGAAGCTTTCTTT. The encoded protein is CASSPAGRRAEAFF.

The gene calls are TRBV7-2 and TRBJ2-1, with a tentative D call TRBD2 (6 bases). CDR1 is SGHTA and CDR2 is FQGNSA in the germline V gene. The CDR3 is 13 amino acids. Trimming removed 3 bases from V and 8 bases from J, with 11 bases in between. The CDR3 reads CASSLGGADEQFF. CDR3 nucleotide sequence: TGTGCCAGCAGCTTGGGAGGAGCAGATGAGCAGTTCTTC.

V and J are TRBV10-3 and TRBJ2-5, with a weak D call TRBD2 (6 bases). The V and J ends lost 6 bases and 6 bases respectively, with 29 bases between them. The CDR3 consists of 18 residues. Germline V gives CDR1 ENHRY, CDR2 SYGVKD. CDR3 region: CAIRDPGPTLGGKKTQYF. The CDR3 region has the DNA TGTGCCATCAGGGACCCGGGACCAACTCTTGGAGGGAAAAAGACCCAGTACTTC.

The rearrangement uses TRBV18 and TRBJ1-6; no clear D gene. The CDR3 contains 13 residues. Trimming left V 3 bases short and J 12 bases short, with 12 bases between. The germline V gene has CDR1 KGHSH and CDR2 LQKENI. The CDR3 loop reads CASSPYDLGPLHF. The CDR3 nucleotides are TGTGCCAGCTCACCGTACGACCTGGGACCCCTCCACTTT.

The chain carries TRBV24-1 and TRBJ2-3; 9 bases align to TRBD1. Trimming at V came to 3 bases and at J to 2 bases, leaving 5 bases not matched to a gene. Looked up from germline, CDR1 is KGHDR and CDR2 is SFDVKD. The CDR3 runs to 16 residues. This chain's CDR3 is CATSDPGTGPTDTQYF. The CDR3 DNA reads TGTGCCACCAGTGATCCCGGGACAGGGCCCACAGATACGCAGTATTTT.

The V and J genes are TRBV5-1 and TRBJ2-2, with D hard to call. Deletions cut 0 bases from V and 5 bases from J, with 5 bases between. In germline, CDR1 is SGHRS, CDR2 YFSETQ. The CDR3 totals 13 residues. The CDR3 DNA follows: TGCGCCAGCAGCTTGGATGGGACCGGGGAGCTGTTTTTT. Amino acids: CASSLDGTGELFF.

This chain connects TRBV5-5 to TRBJ2-6, with D perhaps given as TRBD1 or TRBD2 (6 bases each). Germline V gives CDR1 SGHKS, CDR2 YYEKEE (reference sequence). Trimming took off 0 bases at V and 0 bases at J, with 13 bases between the two ends. The length of the CDR3 is 18 residues. The DNA for the CDR3 is TGTGCCAGCAGCTTGGCATTAGGGGGGAACTCTGGGGCCAACGTCCTGACTTTC. It encodes CASSLALGGNSGANVLTF.

The rearrangement links TRBV27 to TRBJ2-1, with 14 bases fitting TRBD2. Germline CDR1 reads MNHEY; CDR2 reads SMNVEV (reference sequence). The trim removed 7 bases at V and 0 bases at J, leaving 5 bases unmatched. The CDR3 has 17 amino acids. CDR3 DNA: TGTGCCAGCACCGGGACTAGCGGGGGAAGCTCCTACAATGAGCAGTTCTTC. Protein: CASTGTSGGSSYNEQFF.

CDR3 bases: TGTGCCAGCAGCGTAGGAGCGGGGACTACAGCACCCCTCCACTTT. It encodes CASSVGAGTTAPLHF. The chain recombines TRBV9 with TRBJ1-6; D perhaps matches TRBD1 (5 bases). The V gene's germline CDR1 is SGDLS and CDR2 YYNGEE. The CDR3 has 15 residues. V was cut by 0 bases and J by 11 bases, with 15 bases left in between.